Listed below are T cell receptor beta chains from one sample, sequenced in a study of blood T cell repertoires in COVID-19. Assay: immunoSEQ multiplex PCR; the TCRdb copy retains only in-frame clones and omits some. Among 250,000 to 350,000 clones, around four fifths were seen once, and the ten largest hold roughly 1.2%. The sample consisted of peripheral blood. These receptor sequences come from a woman in her fifties or sixties with acute or convalescent COVID-19. The CDR3 runs from the conserved cysteine through the conserved F or W. A D gene is named only where the DNA matches it firmly. Clone size appears in some rows only: once, few, many, or a class for an expanded clone.

V: TRBV14; size: once; D: -; J: TRBJ2-5; CDR3: CASSHGEQGSGIRETQYF; DNA: TGTGCCAGCAGCCACGGAGAACAGGGCAGCGGAATCCGAGAGACCCAGTACTTC
V: TRBV30; size: once; D: -; J: TRBJ2-3; CDR3: CAWRLGDTQYF; DNA: TGTGCCTGGAGACTAGGAGATACGCAGTATTTT
V: TRBV6-1; size: -; D: TRBD1; J: TRBJ1-1; CDR3: CASSEPTPQGRLNTEAFF; DNA: TGTGCCAGCAGTGAACCGACGCCACAGGGGCGACTGAACACTGAAGCTTTCTTT
V: TRBV27; size: -; D: -; J: TRBJ1-5; CDR3: CASSFRPQHF; DNA: TGTGCCAGCAGTTTTAGGCCCCAGCATTTT
V: TRBV5-6; size: -; D: -; J: TRBJ1-1; CDR3: CASSLYPTVNTEAFF; DNA: TGTGCCAGCAGCTTGTATCCGACAGTTAACACTGAAGCTTTCTTT
V: TRBV2; size: -; D: TRBD1; J: TRBJ2-4; CDR3: CASIQGQEIAKNIQYF; DNA: TGTGCCAGCATTCAAGGACAGGAGATAGCCAAAAACATTCAGTACTTC
V: TRBV15; size: few; D: -; J: TRBJ1-1; CDR3: CATSRRSEAFF; DNA: TGTGCCACCAGCAGACGGAGTGAAGCTTTCTTT
V: TRBV15; size: -; D: TRBD1; J: TRBJ1-4; CDR3: CATSRGYGTGEKLFF; DNA: TGTGCCACCAGCAGAGGGTACGGGACAGGGGAAAAACTGTTTTTT
V: TRBV12-3/TRBV12-4; size: few; D: TRBD1; J: TRBJ2-7; CDR3: CASTRDRSLEQYF; DNA: TGTGCCAGCACCCGGGACAGGTCCCTCGAGCAGTACTTC
V: TRBV5-8; size: -; D: TRBD1; J: TRBJ1-1; CDR3: CASSIISGTGNTEAFF; DNA: TGTGCCAGCAGCATAATCTCAGGGACAGGGAACACTGAAGCTTTCTTT
V: TRBV27; size: -; D: TRBD1; J: TRBJ2-1; CDR3: CASPRTGASYNEQFF; DNA: TGTGCCAGCCCCAGGACAGGGGCTTCCTACAATGAGCAGTTCTTC
V: TRBV29-1; size: -; D: -; J: TRBJ1-5; CDR3: CSVGNSNNQPQHF; DNA: TGCAGCGTTGGGAACAGTAACAATCAGCCCCAGCATTTT
V: TRBV24-1; size: -; D: TRBD1; J: TRBJ2-1; CDR3: CVSGTGHNEQFF; DNA: TGTGTCTCCGGGACAGGGCACAATGAGCAGTTCTTC
V: TRBV5-1; size: -; D: TRBD2; J: TRBJ2-5; CDR3: CASSLAPSGGALGETQYF; DNA: TGCGCCAGCAGCTTGGCCCCTAGCGGGGGGGCCTTGGGAGAGACCCAGTACTTC
V: TRBV19; size: few; D: -; J: TRBJ2-1; CDR3: CASSYDGSSYNEQFF; DNA: TGTGCCAGTAGTTACGACGGGAGCTCCTACAATGAGCAGTTCTTC
V: TRBV5-4; size: -; D: -; J: TRBJ2-5; CDR3: CASSRQQETQYF; DNA: TGTGCCAGCAGCCGACAGCAAGAGACCCAGTACTTC
V: TRBV15; size: -; D: TRBD1; J: TRBJ1-1; CDR3: CATSRHQGATEAFF; DNA: TGTGCCACCAGCAGACACCAGGGGGCTACTGAAGCTTTCTTT
V: TRBV4-1; size: -; D: -; J: TRBJ1-1; CDR3: CASSHPQVKNTEAFF; DNA: TGCGCCAGCAGCCATCCACAGGTTAAGAACACTGAAGCTTTCTTT
V: TRBV29-1; size: -; D: -; J: TRBJ1-4; CDR3: CSGGDFLTNEKLFF; DNA: TGCAGCGGGGGGGACTTCCTAACTAATGAAAAACTGTTTTTT
V: TRBV9; size: -; D: -; J: TRBJ2-3; CDR3: CASSSDRVSTDTQYF; DNA: TGTGCCAGCAGCTCTGACAGAGTAAGCACAGATACGCAGTATTTT
V: TRBV6-6; size: -; D: TRBD1; J: TRBJ2-7; CDR3: CASSPRQGAAYEQYF; DNA: TGTGCCAGCAGCCCCAGGCAGGGGGCAGCCTACGAGCAGTACTTC
V: TRBV15; size: -; D: -; J: TRBJ2-1; CDR3: CATSRDGRVENEQFF; DNA: TGTGCCACCAGCAGAGACGGGCGGGTCGAAAATGAGCAGTTCTTC
V: TRBV2; size: -; D: -; J: TRBJ1-1; CDR3: CASPGVTEAFF; DNA: TGTGCCAGCCCAGGGGTAACTGAAGCTTTCTTT
V: TRBV12-3/TRBV12-4; size: -; D: TRBD1; J: TRBJ1-1; CDR3: CATRDRGSIAFF; DNA: TGTGCCACCCGGGACAGGGGGAGTATCGCTTTCTTT
V: TRBV4-3; size: -; D: -; J: TRBJ2-3; CDR3: CASSQGSVGTADTQYF; DNA: TGCGCCAGCAGCCAGGGGAGCGTGGGAACGGCAGATACGCAGTATTTT
V: TRBV28; size: -; D: -; J: TRBJ1-3; CDR3: CASSHGGRGNTIYF; DNA: TGTGCCAGCAGCCATGGGGGGAGGGGAAACACCATATATTTT
V: TRBV5-4; size: -; D: -; J: TRBJ2-2; CDR3: CASSSKTGNTGELFF; DNA: TGTGCCAGCAGCTCCAAGACTGGAAACACCGGGGAGCTGTTTTTT
V: TRBV29-1; size: -; D: TRBD1; J: TRBJ1-1; CDR3: CSVGPGTGNTEAFF; DNA: TGCAGCGTTGGTCCCGGGACAGGGAACACTGAAGCTTTCTTT
V: TRBV11-2; size: -; D: -; J: TRBJ1-1; CDR3: CASSGTTLNTEAFF; DNA: TGTGCCAGCAGCGGGACTACCTTGAACACTGAAGCTTTCTTT
V: TRBV5-1; size: -; D: -; J: TRBJ1-2; CDR3: CASSLMTGVGGYTF; DNA: TGCGCCAGCAGCTTAATGACAGGTGTCGGGGGCTACACCTTC
V: TRBV27; size: few; D: -; J: TRBJ2-7; CDR3: CASRIGEAEQYF; DNA: TGTGCCAGCAGGATAGGGGAGGCCGAGCAGTACTTC
V: TRBV7-9; size: -; D: TRBD1; J: TRBJ1-4; CDR3: CASSSTGTEAEKLFF; DNA: TGTGCCAGCAGCTCGACCGGGACAGAGGCTGAAAAACTGTTTTTT
V: TRBV7-3; size: -; D: -; J: TRBJ2-5; CDR3: CASSLNRGTQYF; DNA: TGTGCCAGCAGCTTGAATCGGGGGACCCAGTACTTC
V: TRBV2; size: few; D: -; J: TRBJ1-1; CDR3: CASRRDLNTEAFF; DNA: TGTGCCAGCAGACGAGACTTAAACACTGAAGCTTTCTTT
V: TRBV3-1/TRBV3-2; size: once; D: -; J: TRBJ1-1; CDR3: CASSYDTRGAFF; DNA: TGTGCCAGCAGCTATGACACTCGGGGAGCTTTCTTT
V: TRBV5-1; size: -; D: TRBD1; J: TRBJ1-1; CDR3: CASRQGLDTEAFF; DNA: TGCGCCAGCAGACAGGGGTTGGACACTGAAGCTTTCTTT
V: TRBV19; size: -; D: -; J: TRBJ1-1; CDR3: CASSYPRLNTEAFF; DNA: TGTGCCAGTAGTTATCCGCGCTTGAACACTGAAGCTTTCTTT
V: TRBV6-2/TRBV6-3; size: -; D: TRBD1; J: TRBJ1-2; CDR3: CASSSLGQGRNYGYTF; DNA: TGTGCCAGCAGCTCCCTGGGACAGGGGAGGAACTATGGCTACACCTTC
V: TRBV19; size: -; D: TRBD1; J: TRBJ2-5; CDR3: CATSIPGQGIETQYF; DNA: TGTGCCACCTCCATCCCGGGACAGGGAATAGAGACCCAGTACTTC
V: TRBV5-1; size: -; D: -; J: TRBJ1-1; CDR3: CASSPRPGLVDTEAFF; DNA: TGCGCCAGCAGTCCTAGACCGGGACTGGTAGACACTGAAGCTTTCTTT